These T cell receptor beta chains were read from a single sample in a study of blood T cell repertoires in COVID-19. Libraries were prepared by immunoSEQ multiplex PCR; TCRdb keeps only in-frame clonotypes and omits some of them. The data show more than 300,000 clones, approximately 90% seen once. Sample: PBMCs or T cells enriched from blood (not recorded which). Receptors were obtained from a woman aged 18-29 years who had recovered from COVID-19. Each CDR3 is given with its conserved first and last residue. Each record gives: V gene, D gene, J gene, clone size, CDR3 protein, CDR3 DNA. The D gene is left open where the match is weak. The size entry is marked missing in some rows and otherwise reads once, few, many or a size class.

TRBV5-1	TRBD1	TRBJ2-3	few	CASSPGQGADTQYF	TGCGCCAGCAGCCCGGGACAGGGTGCAGATACGCAGTATTTT
TRBV7-3	TRBD2	TRBJ2-3	-	CASSSTRRTSGTSTDTQYF	TGTGCCAGCAGCTCAACCCGGAGGACTAGCGGTACTAGCACAGATACGCAGTATTTT
TRBV11-2	-	TRBJ1-2	-	CASSLSDSLYGYTF	TGTGCCAGCAGCTTAAGCGACTCCCTATATGGCTACACCTTC
TRBV6-5	-	TRBJ1-3	once	CASSPSQVPGNTIYF	TGTGCCAGCAGTCCATCTCAGGTCCCTGGAAACACCATATATTTT
TRBV6-1	TRBD1	TRBJ1-1	-	CASSELTGVLAFF	TGTGCCAGCAGTGAACTGACAGGGGTGTTGGCTTTCTTT
TRBV7-9	TRBD2	TRBJ2-3	few	CASSLAPSGTSTDTQYF	TGTGCCAGCAGCTTAGCGCCTAGCGGAACTAGCACAGATACGCAGTATTTT
TRBV4-1	TRBD2	TRBJ2-7	-	CASSQAGGVYEQYF	TGCGCCAGCAGTCAAGCGGGGGGAGTCTACGAGCAGTACTTC
TRBV11-3	TRBD2	TRBJ2-1	once	CASSFGGTYNEQFF	TGTGCCAGCAGCTTCGGGGGGACCTACAATGAGCAGTTCTTC
TRBV18	TRBD1	TRBJ2-2	-	CASSPLDREDTGELFF	TGTGCCAGCTCACCACTCGACAGGGAAGACACCGGGGAGCTGTTTTTT
TRBV6-2/TRBV6-3	-	TRBJ2-7	-	CASSYRAGAPFSYEQYF	TGTGCCAGCAGTTACAGGGCAGGGGCGCCCTTCTCCTACGAGCAGTACTTC
TRBV19	-	TRBJ1-4	-	CASSIAGLNEKLFF	TGTGCCAGTAGTATAGCCGGACTAAATGAAAAACTGTTTTTT
TRBV3-1/TRBV3-2	TRBD1	TRBJ1-1	-	CASSLGQLNTEAFF	TGTGCCAGCAGCTTGGGACAGCTGAACACTGAAGCTTTCTTT
TRBV25-1	-	TRBJ1-3	once	CASSDSDSGNTIYF	TGTGCCAGCAGTGACAGCGACTCTGGAAACACCATATATTTT
TRBV11-2	TRBD1	TRBJ1-6	once	CASSFRGRGSPLHF	TGTGCCAGCAGCTTCAGGGGGCGGGGTTCACCCCTCCACTTT
TRBV6-1	-	TRBJ1-6	-	CASSDLDTWVSPLHF	TGTGCCAGCAGTGATTTGGACACCTGGGTCTCACCCCTCCACTTT
TRBV9	TRBD1	TRBJ2-1	-	CASSVGQGQFNEQFF	TGTGCCAGCAGCGTAGGACAGGGGCAGTTCAATGAGCAGTTCTTC
TRBV6-2/TRBV6-3	TRBD2	TRBJ2-3	-	CASSYSRRGTSTDTQYF	TGTGCCAGCAGTTACTCGAGGCGGGGGACTAGCACAGATACGCAGTATTTT
TRBV4-1	-	TRBJ1-6	-	CASSQDLGQLGSPLHF	TGCGCCAGCAGCCAAGATCTTGGGCAGCTTGGGTCACCCCTCCACTTT
TRBV24-1	TRBD1	TRBJ2-7	-	CATSDTGQGPYEQYF	TGTGCCACCAGTGATACGGGACAGGGACCCTACGAGCAGTACTTC
TRBV29-1	TRBD1	TRBJ2-7	once	CSVEVGTGGYEQYF	TGCAGCGTTGAAGTCGGGACAGGGGGGTATGAGCAGTACTTC
TRBV27	TRBD1	TRBJ1-4	-	CASSAGTATNEKLFF	TGTGCCAGCAGTGCGGGGACAGCTACTAATGAAAAACTGTTTTTT
TRBV27	-	TRBJ1-5	-	CASSVTPMRSNQPQHF	TGTGCCAGCAGTGTGACCCCCATGCGGAGCAATCAGCCCCAGCATTTT
TRBV9	-	TRBJ2-3	-	CASSADWLGTDTQYF	TGTGCCAGCAGCGCCGACTGGCTGGGCACAGATACGCAGTATTTT
TRBV19	TRBD1	TRBJ2-3	-	CASSTQGASVGTQYF	TGTGCCAGTAGTACCCAGGGGGCGTCGGTTGGTACGCAGTATTTT
TRBV3-1/TRBV3-2	-	TRBJ1-2	-	CASSQAGNYGYTF	TGTGCCAGCAGCCAAGCCGGGAACTATGGCTACACCTTC
TRBV29-1	-	TRBJ1-2	-	CSVPRSDYFNYGYTF	TGCAGCGTCCCTCGTAGTGACTACTTTAACTATGGCTACACCTTC
TRBV4-2	TRBD2	TRBJ2-1	-	CASSQPGGRDYNEQFF	TGTGCCAGCAGCCAACCCGGTGGGAGGGACTACAATGAGCAGTTCTTC
TRBV19	TRBD1	TRBJ2-2	once	CASSPGQGPGELFF	TGTGCCAGTAGTCCTGGACAGGGACCCGGGGAGCTGTTTTTT
TRBV24-1	TRBD1	TRBJ2-7	once	CATSDGQDREQYF	TGTGCCACCAGTGATGGACAGGACCGGGAGCAGTACTTC
TRBV6-1	-	TRBJ1-5	-	CASSEAIGRPQHF	TGTGCCAGCAGTGAAGCGATCGGGAGGCCCCAGCATTTT
TRBV2	-	TRBJ2-7	few	CASSAITTYEQYF	TGTGCCAGCAGTGCAATCACTACCTACGAGCAGTACTTC
TRBV30	-	TRBJ1-3	-	CAWSVRQFSGNTIYF	TGTGCCTGGAGTGTACGACAGTTCTCTGGAAACACCATATATTTT
TRBV4-3	-	TRBJ2-1	-	CASSQGTGHSNEQFF	TGCGCCAGCAGCCAAGGTACAGGCCATTCCAATGAGCAGTTCTTC
TRBV29-1	-	TRBJ1-5	-	CSVAGDSNQPQHF	TGCAGCGTTGCCGGGGATAGCAATCAGCCCCAGCATTTT
TRBV6-5	TRBD1	TRBJ1-1	-	CASRNRGANTEAFF	TGTGCCAGCAGGAACAGGGGAGCGAACACTGAAGCTTTCTTT
TRBV5-4	TRBD1	TRBJ1-6	many	CASSFLQGGNSPLHF	TGTGCCAGCAGCTTCTTGCAGGGGGGTAATTCACCCCTCCACTTT
TRBV5-1	TRBD1	TRBJ2-7	-	CASSFSGQGRNDEQYF	TGCGCCAGCAGCTTCTCGGGACAGGGGAGGAATGACGAGCAGTACTTC
TRBV4-1	TRBD1	TRBJ1-1	-	CASSFDRANTEAFF	TGCGCCAGCAGTTTCGACAGGGCGAACACTGAAGCTTTCTTT
TRBV5-1	TRBD2	TRBJ2-7	-	CASKSSGEFDEQYF	TGCGCCAGCAAAAGTAGCGGGGAATTCGACGAGCAGTACTTC
TRBV20-1	-	TRBJ1-1	-	CSAAVNTEAFF	TGCAGTGCTGCAGTTAACACTGAAGCTTTCTTT
TRBV13	-	TRBJ1-4	-	CASSSQGEGSEKLFF	TGTGCCAGCAGCTCCCAAGGAGAGGGTAGTGAAAAACTGTTTTTT
TRBV3-1/TRBV3-2	TRBD1	TRBJ1-6	-	CASSHGQGASPLHF	TGTGCCAGCAGCCACGGACAGGGGGCTTCACCCCTCCACTTT
TRBV6-5	-	TRBJ2-1	-	CASIQTGSSYNEQFF	TGTGCCAGCATACAGACAGGTTCCTCCTACAATGAGCAGTTCTTC
TRBV11-2	-	TRBJ1-6	-	CASSLEVQGLDSPLHF	TGTGCCAGCAGCTTAGAGGTGCAGGGGTTGGATTCACCCCTCCACTTT
TRBV20-1	-	TRBJ1-5	-	CSASLGVGQPQHF	TGCAGTGCTAGTCTAGGGGTAGGACAGCCCCAGCATTTT
TRBV6-2/TRBV6-3	TRBD1	TRBJ2-1	-	CASSGQGANNEQFF	TGTGCCAGCAGCGGACAGGGCGCCAACAATGAGCAGTTCTTC
TRBV5-6	TRBD1	TRBJ1-2	-	CASSLDRGKFLYGYTF	TGTGCCAGCAGTTTAGACAGGGGGAAGTTCCTCTATGGCTACACCTTC
TRBV5-6	TRBD1	TRBJ1-5	-	CASSQGQGANQPQHF	TGTGCCAGCAGCCAGGGACAGGGGGCAAATCAGCCCCAGCATTTT
TRBV6-5	TRBD1	TRBJ2-1	few	CASSYSRGHDEQFF	TGTGCCAGCAGTTACTCCAGGGGGCATGATGAGCAGTTCTTC
TRBV6-5	TRBD1	TRBJ1-1	once	CASSYGAGGNTEAFF	TGTGCCAGCAGTTACGGGGCAGGGGGCAACACTGAAGCTTTCTTT
TRBV3-1/TRBV3-2	-	TRBJ2-2	-	CASSPWGRGIATGELFF	TGTGCCAGCAGCCCCTGGGGCAGGGGCATCGCCACCGGGGAGCTGTTTTTT
TRBV19	-	TRBJ1-5	few	CASSRRSNQPQHF	TGTGCCAGTAGCAGGCGAAGCAATCAGCCCCAGCATTTT
TRBV2	TRBD2	TRBJ2-1	-	CAWKERGGLNEQFF	TGTGCCTGGAAGGAGCGGGGGGGCCTCAATGAGCAGTTCTTC
TRBV11-2	-	TRBJ1-1	-	CASSPDKSTEAFF	TGTGCCAGCAGCCCCGACAAGTCCACTGAAGCTTTCTTT
TRBV19	-	TRBJ2-5	-	CASSIDPGARTLAETQYF	TGTGCCAGTAGTATAGATCCAGGGGCGAGGACCTTGGCCGAGACCCAGTACTTC
TRBV11-3	TRBD2	TRBJ2-1	-	CASSLVSGKYNEQFF	TGTGCCAGCAGCTTAGTTAGCGGGAAGTACAATGAGCAGTTCTTC
TRBV7-2	-	TRBJ1-5	-	CASRQAYSNQPQHF	TGTGCCAGCCGGCAGGCATATAGCAATCAGCCCCAGCATTTT
TRBV30	-	TRBJ2-4	once	CAWSVLLGAGNIQYF	TGTGCCTGGAGTGTACTTCTTGGGGCCGGAAACATTCAGTACTTC
TRBV2	TRBD2	TRBJ2-7	-	CASSESAGGTYEQYF	TGTGCCAGCAGTGAATCAGCGGGGGGAACCTACGAGCAGTACTTC
TRBV19	TRBD1	TRBJ1-4	-	CASGISWTGGGVKLFF	TGTGCCAGCGGAATTTCCTGGACAGGCGGAGGGGTAAAACTGTTTTTT